The 8 T cell receptor beta chains reported below all come from one sample, sequenced in a study of radiation and T cells in renal cell carcinoma. As to treatment: treatment-naive control, cytoreductive nephrectomy. Profiled with immunoSEQ multiplex PCR; TCRdb holds only in-frame clones, not every one. The sample carries 3,500 to 4,500 clones, around 75% recorded once. The sequences come from tumor tissue, collected from a patient whose treatment was nephrectomy without radiotherapy. Source of these receptors: a man aged 50-60 years with renal cell carcinoma.

V gene TRBV11-3 combines with J gene TRBJ2-1, with 9 bases matching TRBD1. The germline gives CDR1 SGHNT, CDR2 YENEEA. Trimming at V came to 1 base and at J to 5 bases, leaving 3 bases not matched to a gene. CDR3 length equals 15 residues. The CDR3 nucleotides read TGTGCCAGCAGCTTAGTCGGGACAGGGAACAATGAGCAGTTCTTC. This translates into CASSLVGTGNNEQFF.

As DNA, the CDR3 is TGTGCCAGCAGACCGGACAGCAATGAAAAACTGTTTTTT. This sequence encodes CASRPDSNEKLFF. The chain combines TRBV6-6 with TRBJ1-4; D is perhaps TRBD1 (6 bases). The CDR3 length is 13 residues. CDR1 MNHNY and CDR2 SVGAGI come from the germline V gene (reference sequence). Trimming took 6 bases from V and 5 from J, leaving 10 bases between them.

This chain connects TRBV7-2 to TRBJ2-7; maybe TRBD1 (6 bases). The CDR3 is 12 residues long. Germline values: CDR1 SGHTA, CDR2 FQGNSA. The ends were cut back, 4 bases at V and 7 bases at J, with 11 bases in the middle. The CDR3 loop reads CASSYTGWEQYF. The CDR3, as DNA: TGTGCCAGCAGCTACACAGGGTGGGAGCAGTACTTC.

In DNA, the CDR3 is TGTGCCAGCAGCCCCGAGGGTAGGCGCCTAGGTGGTGAGCAGTTCTTC. It encodes CASSPEGRRLGGEQFF. This chain uses TRBV11-3 with TRBJ2-1, with D perhaps TRBD2 (5 bases). Trimming stripped 5 bases from V and 9 bases from J, with 23 bases between. The germline gives CDR1 SGHNT, CDR2 YENEEA. The CDR3 sequence is 16 residues long.

Only a few counts were recorded for this clone. J is TRBJ1-5 and V is TRBV18; 9 nucleotides agree with TRBD1. V lost 2 bases to trimming and J lost 7 bases; unmatched junction nucleotides: 3. From germline, CDR1 is KGHSH and CDR2 LQKENI. This CDR3 has 14 residues. The CDR3 region has the DNA TGTGCCAGCTCACCAGAGGGGACAGGGCAGCCCCAGCATTTT. It specifies CASSPEGTGQPQHF.

The chain combines TRBV2 with TRBJ2-1, with TRBD2 matching 7 bases. Trimming took 11 bases from V and 6 from J; bases not matched to a gene: 16. From germline, CDR1 is SNHLY and CDR2 FYNNEI. The CDR3 totals 15 residues. Written as DNA, the CDR3 is TGTGCCGCCGCGCCCCCGGACTCGGGGGGCAATGAGCAGTTCTTC. Translation gives CAAAPPDSGGNEQFF.

This chain links TRBV10-1 with TRBJ2-2; D unclear. This CDR3 has 14 residues. The germline CDR1 and CDR2 sequences are WNHNN and SYGVQD (reference sequence). V dropped 3 bases and J dropped 4 bases, with 9 bases sitting between them. The CDR3 nucleotides read TGCGCCAGCAGTGAAGACACGGGCACCGGGGAGCTGTTTTTT. This encodes CASSEDTGTGELFF.

V gene TRBV2 combines with J gene TRBJ2-7; a possible D gene is TRBD2 (6 bases). The germline CDR1 and CDR2 sequences are SNHLY and FYNNEI. The V end was cut by 6 bases, the J end by 4 bases, with 13 bases between. This CDR3 spans 13 amino acids. The CDR3 nucleotides are TGTGCCAGCAGCCCTGGGACTGGATACGAGCAGTACTTC. This translates into CASSPGTGYEQYF.